The 29 T cell receptor beta chains listed next were all sequenced from one sample in a study of blood T cell repertoires in COVID-19. Data came from immunoSEQ multiplex PCR; TCRdb stores just in-frame clones and leaves some out. Altogether tens of thousands of clones are present, 65% to 85% being singletons, with the ten largest covering approximately 29%. Sequenced sample: peripheral blood. All receptors derive from a human donor in a cohort sampled during active COVID-19.

This clone was seen just once. The CDR3 sequence: CASSSPGGSYEQYF. DNA for the CDR3: TGTGCCAGCAGCTCCCCGGGGGGGAGCTACGAGCAGTACTTC. The chain recombines TRBV27 with TRBJ2-7, with 8 bases fitting TRBD2. The CDR3 length is 14 residues. Trimming at V came to 6 bases and at J to 3 bases, leaving 7 bases not matched to a gene. Germline CDR1 and CDR2: MNHEY and SMNVEV (reference sequence).

V is TRBV4-1 and J is TRBJ2-7; TRBD2 might be the D (6 bases). Germline V gives CDR1 MGHRA, CDR2 YSYEKL. The V gene lost 4 bases and the J gene lost 1 base, with 8 bases spanning the gap. There are 13 residues in the CDR3. For the CDR3, the DNA is TGCGCCAGCAGCCTCCGGGAGTCCTACGAGCAGTACTTC. Translation: CASSLRESYEQYF.

The chain carries TRBV6-2 or TRBV6-3 and TRBJ2-3; 9 positions agree with TRBD2. V shed 2 bases and J 7 bases; nucleotides not matched to a gene: 4. Per germline, CDR1 MNHEY and CDR2 SVGEGT. The CDR3 runs 14 residues. CDR3 in amino acids: CASSYGTSRYTQYF. In nucleotides, the CDR3 is TGTGCCAGCAGTTACGGGACTAGCAGGTATACGCAGTATTTT.

This chain connects TRBV9 to TRBJ1-2, with D hard to call. The CDR3 spans 12 residues. Germline values: CDR1 SGDLS, CDR2 YYNGEE. V dropped 5 bases and J dropped 7 bases, with 12 bases sitting between them. The CDR3 reads CASSPGGSGYTF. As DNA, the CDR3 is TGTGCCAGCAGTCCGGGTGGCTCTGGCTACACCTTC.

The chain couples TRBV29-1 to TRBJ2-7, with D possibly matching TRBD1 (6 bases). In germline, CDR1 is SQVTM, CDR2 ANQGSEA. Deletions cut 6 bases from V and 2 bases from J, with 11 bases between. The CDR3 is 12 amino acids. The CDR3 region is CSVQGAPYEQYF. The DNA for the CDR3 is TGCAGCGTACAGGGTGCGCCCTACGAGCAGTACTTC.

The rearrangement links TRBV19 to TRBJ2-2; D ambiguous. In germline, CDR1 is LNHDA, CDR2 SQIVND (reference sequence). The CDR3 loop spans 13 amino acids. V was shortened by 4 bases and J by 1 base, with 4 bases between the two germline ends. CDR3 DNA sequence: TGTGCCAGTAGTAACGGGAACACCGGGGAGCTGTTTTTT. It is translated as CASSNGNTGELFF.

V usage is TRBV7-9 and J usage is TRBJ2-7, with D maybe TRBD1 (5 bases). The CDR3 is 15 amino acids. V was pared by 4 bases and J by 5 bases, with 18 bases between. Germline V gene sequence: CDR1 SEHNR, CDR2 FQNEAQ (reference sequence). CDR3 nucleotides: TGTGCCAGCAGCTCAGGGCCCCTCCGCGCCAACGAGCAGTACTTC. Translation: CASSSGPLRANEQYF.

The J gene is TRBJ1-5, the V gene TRBV4-3; no clear D. Germline-derived CDR1 and CDR2 are LGHNA and YSLEER. Trimming stripped 1 base from V and 2 bases from J, with 3 bases between. CDR3 length: 13 amino acids. This CDR3 reads CASSQAGNQPQHF. For the CDR3, the DNA is TGCGCCAGCAGCCAAGCTGGCAATCAGCCCCAGCATTTT.

J is TRBJ2-3 and V is TRBV5-4, with TRBD1 matching 7 bases. The J segment lost 2 bases and the V segment lost 4 bases, leaving 4 bases of the junction unmatched. Germline CDR1 is SGHNT and CDR2 is YYREEE (reference sequence). The CDR3 covers 14 residues. CDR3 DNA: TGTGCCAGCAGCGAGGGACAGATCACAGATACGCAGTATTTT. As protein: CASSEGQITDTQYF.

The chain is built from TRBV20-1 and TRBJ1-2; D perhaps matches TRBD1 (6 bases). The V end lost 3 bases, the J end lost 5 bases, and 13 bases lay between the germline ends. Germline assignment: CDR1 DFQATT and CDR2 SNEGSKA (reference sequence). The CDR3 covers 13 residues. The CDR3 DNA is TGCAGTGCTAGTAGGGGTACAGGGTATGGCTACACCTTC. Its protein product is CSASRGTGYGYTF.

The J gene is TRBJ2-7, the V gene TRBV28, with 11 bases that match TRBD2. CDR3 length: 14 amino acids. V lost 6 bases and J lost 1; bases outside the gene matches: 2. CDR1 is MDHEN and CDR2 is SYDVKM in the germline V gene. The CDR3 sequence: CASRTSGGSYEQYF. The DNA of the CDR3 is TGTGCCAGCAGAACTAGCGGGGGTTCCTACGAGCAGTACTTC.

V and J are TRBV27 and TRBJ2-2, with 7 bases identical to TRBD1. V dropped 6 bases and J dropped 9; count of bases not matched to a gene: 7. The CDR3 is made up of 13 amino acids. The germline V gene has CDR1 MNHEY and CDR2 SMNVEV (reference sequence). As DNA, the CDR3 is TGTGCCAGCAGCCCCGGGACAGCCAGGGAGCTGTTTTTT. Translating it yields CASSPGTARELFF.

The chain combines TRBV4-3 with TRBJ2-2; 11 bases fit TRBD2. V shed 3 bases, J shed 7 bases, and the junction held 10 bases outside the gene matches. Per the germline V gene, CDR1 is LGHNA and CDR2 is YSLEER. The CDR3 covers 17 residues. This CDR3 is CASSQQGLAGGHGELFF. The CDR3, as DNA: TGCGCCAGCAGCCAGCAAGGCCTAGCGGGGGGACACGGGGAGCTGTTTTTT.

The chain carries TRBV6-5 and TRBJ2-7; 8 positions agree with TRBD1. This CDR3 comprises 14 residues. CDR1 and CDR2 from the germline V gene are MNHEY and SVGAGI. J was trimmed by 6 bases and V by 4 bases; bases with no gene match: 8. The CDR3 protein is CASSSGTGPGEQYF. In nucleotides, the CDR3 is TGTGCCAGCAGTTCCGGGACAGGCCCGGGCGAGCAGTACTTC.

This rearrangement joins TRBV2 to TRBJ1-3, with a possible D match to TRBD1 (5 bases). The CDR3 covers 14 residues. V shed 7 bases and J shed 2 bases, with 12 bases lying between them. Germline CDR1 SNHLY, CDR2 FYNNEI. In DNA form, the CDR3 reads TGTGCCAGCAAGGCGACAGTCACTGGAAACACCATATATTTT. It yields the protein CASKATVTGNTIYF.

V is TRBV6-6 and J is TRBJ2-5; D not resolved. The V end lost 2 bases, the J end lost 0 bases, and 7 bases lay between the germline ends. Per germline, CDR1 MNHNY and CDR2 SVGAGI (reference sequence). The length of the CDR3 is 14 residues. CDR3 region: CASSYTRHQETQYF. CDR3 DNA: TGTGCCAGCAGTTACACCAGGCACCAAGAGACCCAGTACTTC.

The CDR3 DNA sequence: TGTGCCAGCAGCAAGCCATCCTACGGGGGAAGGACCGGGGAGCTGTTTTTT. As protein: CASSKPSYGGRTGELFF. This chain joins TRBV6-2 or TRBV6-3 and TRBJ2-2; maybe TRBD2 (6 bases). V was shortened by 6 bases and J by 5 bases, with 22 bases between the two germline ends. Germline-derived CDR1 and CDR2 are MNHEY and SVGEGT. The CDR3 is 17 residues long.

This chain uses TRBV5-6 with TRBJ2-1; 8 nucleotides align to TRBD1. The CDR3 consists of 15 residues. Germline V CDR1 and CDR2: SGHDT, YYEEEE. With V trimmed by 4 bases and J by 8 bases, 11 bases remained unmatched. The DNA for the CDR3 is TGTGCCAGCAGCACAGGTGGCAGGGGGCCCCATGAGCAGTTCTTC. Translating it yields CASSTGGRGPHEQFF.

The chain recombines TRBV27 with TRBJ2-1; TRBD2 agrees at 9 bases. The trim removed 6 bases at V and 8 bases at J, leaving 8 bases unmatched. The germline V gene has CDR1 MNHEY and CDR2 SMNVEV (reference sequence). The CDR3 runs to 14 residues. The CDR3 spells CASSLGTSSHEQFF. CDR3 in DNA: TGTGCCAGCAGCCTAGGGACTAGCTCCCATGAGCAGTTCTTC.

This chain joins TRBV19 and TRBJ2-1, with 10 bases that match TRBD1. CDR1 LNHDA and CDR2 SQIVND come from the germline V gene (reference sequence). This CDR3 is 15 amino acids long. The V gene end was trimmed by 6 bases and the J gene end by 1 base; junction bases not matched to a gene: 3. CDR3: CASRRGQGSYNEQFF. The CDR3 DNA is TGTGCCAGTAGAAGGGGACAGGGGTCCTACAATGAGCAGTTCTTC.

The rearrangement links TRBV2 to TRBJ1-2, with TRBD1 as a possible D gene (6 bases). Trimming took off 5 bases at V and 6 bases at J, with 13 bases between the two ends. Germline lookup yields CDR1 SNHLY and CDR2 FYNNEI. The CDR3 has 13 amino acids. The CDR3 region has the DNA TGTGCCAGCAGTAATCCAGGGGCGGATGGCTACACCTTC. Translating it yields CASSNPGADGYTF.

The CDR3 is CASSTGTNVEQYF. The DNA for the CDR3 is TGTGCCAGCAGCACCGGGACAAATGTTGAGCAGTACTTC. This chain joins TRBV2 and TRBJ2-7; D is perhaps TRBD1 (6 bases). Trimming left V 6 bases short and J 7 bases short, with 16 bases between. The CDR3 has 13 amino acids. Germline CDR1 reads SNHLY; CDR2 reads FYNNEI.

The chain has TRBV4-1 and TRBJ2-5; 10 positions agree with TRBD2. There are 17 residues in the CDR3. V trimming: 4 bases; J trimming: 5 bases; junction bases outside the gene matches: 13. The V gene's germline CDR1 is MGHRA and CDR2 YSYEKL. The chain's CDR3 is CASSPGGSGGLTETQYF. DNA for the CDR3: TGCGCCAGCAGCCCGGGAGGTAGCGGGGGGCTAACGGAGACCCAGTACTTC.

The genes are TRBV7-8 and TRBJ1-1; D possibly corresponds to TRBD1 (5 bases). V gave up 1 base and J gave up 8 bases, with 11 bases separating them. Germline loops: CDR1 SGHVS, CDR2 FQNEAQ. There are 13 residues in the CDR3. The CDR3 protein is CASSLDRGMEAFF. The CDR3 DNA reads as TGTGCCAGCAGCTTAGACCGGGGGATGGAAGCTTTCTTT.

The chain employs TRBV7-9 and TRBJ2-2, with TRBD1 matching 8 bases. Germline V CDR1 and CDR2: SEHNR, FQNEAQ (reference sequence). J was trimmed by 3 bases and V by 3 bases; bases with no gene match: 6. CDR3 length: 16 residues. CDR3 amino acids: CASSLWTGMDTGELFF. As DNA, the CDR3 is TGTGCCAGCAGCTTGTGGACAGGGATGGACACCGGGGAGCTGTTTTTT.

This clone was seen a single time. The rearrangement links TRBV3-1 (or the pseudogene TRBV3-2) to TRBJ2-2; 8 nucleotides line up with TRBD2. Germline V gene sequence: CDR1 LGHDT, CDR2 YNNKEL (reference sequence). The CDR3 sequence is 15 residues long. J lost 6 bases, V lost 3 bases, and 6 bases had no gene match. CDR3 sequence (DNA): TGTGCCAGCAGCCAGCGACTAGCGATCTCCGGGGAGCTGTTTTTT. Translating gives CASSQRLAISGELFF.

This clone was picked up one time. CDR3 nucleotides: TGCGCCAGCAGTCGGGGGGAAGGGAATTCACCCCTCCACTTT. It encodes CASSRGEGNSPLHF. This chain links TRBV5-1 with TRBJ1-6; maybe TRBD1 (5 bases). The V gene lost 5 bases and the J gene lost 7 bases, with 13 bases spanning the gap. The CDR3 runs 14 residues. Germline CDR1 is SGHRS and CDR2 is YFSETQ.

The chain links TRBV5-6 to TRBJ2-3; TRBD2 might be the D (6 bases). Germline loops: CDR1 SGHDT, CDR2 YYEEEE. Trimming removed 1 base from V and 2 bases from J, with 14 bases in between. The CDR3 has 16 residues. The CDR3 DNA is TGTGCCAGCAGCTTGCTGGGAGGTAGGGCCACAGATACGCAGTATTTT. This codes for CASSLLGGRATDTQYF.

The chain links TRBV4-2 to TRBJ1-5, with no clear D. With 0 bases removed from V and 1 base from J, the gap between germline ends came to 7 bases. Germline values: CDR1 LGHNA, CDR2 YNFKEQ. The CDR3 loop spans 15 amino acids. Here the CDR3 DNA reads TGTGCCAGCAGCCAAGAAGTCACAAGCAATCAGCCCCAGCATTTT. Protein: CASSQEVTSNQPQHF.